Presented here are 13 T cell receptor beta chains from one specimen sequenced in a study of T cell responses to AZD1222 COVID-19 vaccine. Data came from immunoSEQ multiplex PCR; TCRdb stores just in-frame clones and leaves some out. Among 95,000 to 100,000 clones, approximately 84% were seen once, and the ten largest hold 11% to 15%. Sample: peripheral blood, taken 28 days after the second AZD1222 dose. The receptor set was obtained from an adult who received the AZD1222 COVID-19 vaccine.

The J gene is TRBJ1-2, the V gene TRBV5-1; TRBD1 is a possible D gene (5 bases). This CDR3 has 16 amino acids. Between the trimmed V and J ends, which lost 4 bases and 2 bases, there was a span of 18 bases. Per germline, CDR1 SGHRS and CDR2 YFSETQ. The CDR3 is CASSPVPEGANYGYTF. The CDR3 DNA sequence: TGCGCCAGCAGCCCCGTCCCCGAAGGGGCCAACTATGGCTACACCTTC.

J is TRBJ1-2 and V is TRBV3-1 (or the pseudogene TRBV3-2); D might be TRBD1 (5 bases). This CDR3 has 15 residues. The germline V gene has CDR1 LGHDT and CDR2 YNNKEL (reference sequence). V was trimmed by 2 bases and J by 3 bases, leaving 13 bases between them. The CDR3 coding sequence is TGTGCCAGCAGCCAACTTCCGGGGCATGACTATGGCTACACCTTC. This encodes CASSQLPGHDYGYTF.

The J gene is TRBJ2-7, the V gene TRBV6-5; TRBD2 agrees at 7 bases. This CDR3 is built from 13 residues. V lost 7 bases, J lost 7 bases, and 10 bases stayed unmatched. Germline lookup yields CDR1 MNHEY and CDR2 SVGAGI. CDR3 coding DNA: TGTGCCAGCACCCCAGGGAGGGCGCGGGAGCAGTACTTC. Residues: CASTPGRAREQYF.

This chain links TRBV19 with TRBJ1-4; D unclear. The CDR3 covers 13 residues. Germline values: CDR1 LNHDA, CDR2 SQIVND (reference sequence). V shed 8 bases and J shed 5 bases, with 12 bases lying between them. In DNA, the CDR3 is TGTGCCAGTGGGCTTGGACTGAATGAAAAACTGTTTTTT. Amino acid sequence: CASGLGLNEKLFF.

CDR3 in DNA: TGTGCCAGCAGCTTGGTGGGGGGGGCCTACGAGCAGTACTTC. Translating gives CASSLVGGAYEQYF. The chain joins TRBV5-4 to TRBJ2-7; the match to TRBD2 covers 7 bases. The V gene end was trimmed by 0 bases and the J gene end by 2 bases; junction bases not matched to a gene: 2. Germline CDR1 SGHNT, CDR2 YYREEE (reference sequence). There are 14 residues in the CDR3.

The genes are TRBV11-3 and TRBJ2-2; 7 bases are shared with TRBD2. CDR1 SGHNT and CDR2 YENEEA come from the germline V gene. V shed 4 bases, J shed 4 bases, and the junction held 6 bases outside the gene matches. This CDR3 has 15 residues. CDR3 sequence: CASSSGGSGTGELFF. CDR3 in DNA: TGTGCCAGCAGCTCCGGGGGGTCGGGCACCGGGGAGCTGTTTTTT. Looking up the rest from reference TRBV11-3 and TRBJ2-2 gives the full variable domain: EAGVVQSPRYKIIEKKQPVAFWCNPISGHNTLYWYLQNLGQGPELLIRYENEEAVDDSQLPKDRFSAERLKGVDSTLKIQPAELGDSAVYLCASSSGGSGTGELFFGEGSRLTVL.

The chain combines TRBV7-2 with TRBJ1-1; D is perhaps TRBD1 (6 bases). CDR3 length: 16 residues. Trimming left V 1 base short and J 5 bases short, with 17 bases between. Per germline, CDR1 SGHTA and CDR2 FQGNSA. Written as DNA, the CDR3 is TGTGCCAGCAGCTTAGAACAGGGAAGGGGTCGGACTGAAGCTTTCTTT. Translation gives CASSLEQGRGRTEAFF.

V is TRBV4-3 and J is TRBJ2-2; the match to TRBD2 covers 14 bases. Trimming cost V 4 bases and J 1 base; bases outside gene matches: 8. This CDR3 is 19 amino acids long. The germline V gene encodes CDR1 LGHNA and CDR2 YSLEER. The CDR3 loop reads CASSRAGTSGRRNTGELFF. CDR3 coding DNA: TGCGCCAGCAGCCGAGCCGGGACTAGCGGGAGAAGGAACACCGGGGAGCTGTTTTTT.

This clone was recorded once. J is TRBJ1-3 and V is TRBV3-1 (or the pseudogene TRBV3-2); the D is unclear. Deletions cut 1 base from V and 9 bases from J, with 7 bases between. From germline, CDR1 is LGHDT and CDR2 YNNKEL (reference sequence). CDR3 length equals 12 residues. CDR3 bases: TGTGCCAGCAGCCAAGTCCAAAGCACCATATATTTT. Translating gives CASSQVQSTIYF.

The chain is built from TRBV19 and TRBJ2-3; D is possibly TRBD2 (5 bases). Deletions cut 2 bases from V and 4 bases from J, with 10 bases between. The CDR3 totals 14 residues. Per the germline V gene, CDR1 is LNHDA and CDR2 is SQIVND (reference sequence). The CDR3 sequence is CASSIRRGPDTQYF. The CDR3 coding sequence is TGTGCCAGTAGTATAAGGCGAGGGCCAGATACGCAGTATTTT.

The rearrangement uses TRBV6-4 and TRBJ1-2; D not resolved. V lost 2 bases and J 8 bases, leaving 12 bases between the germline ends. Germline-derived CDR1 and CDR2 are MRHNA and SNTAGT. The CDR3 loop spans 13 amino acids. CDR3 nucleotides: TGTGCCAGCAGTGACAGGGTTGGAGGAGGCTACACCTTC. This gives the protein CASSDRVGGGYTF.

This clone has only a few counts. The chain combines TRBV9 with TRBJ2-3; D uncertain. V lost 0 bases to trimming and J lost 0 bases, with 8 bases between them. The CDR3 loop spans 15 amino acids. Germline CDR1 SGDLS, CDR2 YYNGEE. CDR3 sequence: CASSVGSGSTDTQYF. CDR3 coding DNA: TGTGCCAGCAGCGTAGGGTCTGGGAGCACAGATACGCAGTATTTT.

The chain is built from TRBV7-9 and TRBJ2-5; 8 nucleotides agree with TRBD2. The CDR3 sequence is 16 residues long. The V segment lost 1 base and the J segment 4 bases; nucleotides outside the gene matches: 8. The germline V gene has CDR1 SEHNR and CDR2 FQNEAQ (reference sequence). The CDR3 sequence is CASSLVSSGSRETQYF. The CDR3 nucleotides read TGTGCCAGCAGCTTAGTATCCAGCGGGAGCCGAGAGACCCAGTACTTC.